This T cell receptor (beta chain) originates from a study of T cells in Graves' hyperthyroidism and ophthalmopathy. This clonotype was seen ten or more times. What it binds is not known. Template material for amplifying TCR beta CDR3 regions consisted of RNA transcripts. When the TCR CDR3 underwent first-round RT-PCR, the HTBI primer set was used. TCRdb redid the calling of the multiplex PCR reads with MiXCR, one entry per CDR3 protein. The sample comprises 600,000 to 700,000 distinct CDR3 sequences, less than 45% of which are singletons, and 6.5% to 9% rests with the top ten. Findings and limits, study-wide: The model identified upcoming ophthalmopathy a median 6.5 months ahead of onset.

Looked up from germline, CDR1 is SQVTM and CDR2 is ANQGSEA. The length of the CDR3 is 14 residues. After removal of 4 bases from V and 0 bases from J, the junction contained 5 bases not matched to a gene. The chain joins TRBV29-1 to TRBJ1-1; 7 nucleotides align to TRBD1. Sequences were obtained from peripheral blood or thyroid tissue (not recorded which). The source is an adult man with Graves' disease, either hyperthyroidism or ophthalmopathy (not recorded which). The CDR3 region is CSVVGDRMNTEAFF. CDR3 bases: TGCAGCGTTGTGGGGGACAGAATGAACACTGAAGCTTTCTTT.